This TCR beta chain was obtained from a study of shared clonotypes between healthy human individuals. Findings of the study overall: It was observed that 4% to 6% of naive CD4 clonotypes were shared across a handful of donors. Non-shared clonotypes had lower generation probabilities than those shared by all four donors. In having few donors, the study represented limited genetic and exposure-history diversity.

With respect to this clone: Its target is unknown. The sample carries other DNA sequences with the same CDR3.

The repertoire was sequenced with immunoSEQ multiplex PCR; TCRdb's copy has only in-frame clones and lacks some. The table has 700,000 or so clones, about three quarters seen once; the top ten hold about 1.8%. This CDR3 has 13 amino acids. With 1 base removed from V and 3 bases from J, the gap between germline ends came to 6 bases. CDR1 SGHAT and CDR2 FQNNGV come from the germline V gene. CD4+ cell separation produced CD45RA+ naive and CD45RA-negative memory subsets. Sequenced material: memory CD4+ T cells sorted from blood. Subset meaning: CD45RA-negative fraction. This sequence joins TRBV11-2 and TRBJ1-2; D unclear. The sequence derives from a woman in her 30s in good health. The DNA of the CDR3 is TGTGCCAGCAGCTTAGGGACTGACTATGGCTACACCTTC. As protein: CASSLGTDYGYTF.